Sequencing of this T cell receptor beta chain was carried out in a study of T cell responses to AZD1222 COVID-19 vaccine. This clone was counted a few times. Its antigen is not identified. The study, taken as a whole, reports: Unmutated variant regions are reportedly targeted by nearly half of spike-specific TCRs. Repertoires were obtained only post-peak T cell response. Donors were chiefly white British, with a greater number of females, and clonal diversity was perhaps underestimated. CD4 TCRs covered the whole spike, strongest at regions 160-218 and 743-854.

Profiling relied on immunoSEQ multiplex PCR, and the TCRdb table lists in-frame clones only, not all of them. The sample records under 200,000 clones, over 75% being singletons. Sequenced material: peripheral blood, taken on day 0 of AZD1222 vaccination. This receptor was taken from an adult in good health.

The chain's CDR3 is CASSYSRAGQETQYF. In DNA, the CDR3 is TGTGCCAGCAGTTACTCGAGGGCGGGCCAAGAGACCCAGTACTTC. The V and J genes are TRBV6-5 and TRBJ2-5, with D possibly matching TRBD2 (5 bases). The CDR3 spans 15 residues. Germline lookup yields CDR1 MNHEY and CDR2 SVGAGI. Trimming shortened V by 0 bases and J by 1 base, and 9 bases separated the two germline ends.